The T cell receptor beta chain under discussion was sequenced for a study of cytomegalovirus exposure and HLA in healthy donors. Separation from the roughly 670-subject first cohort characterized the approximately 120-subject validation cohort, to which the donors belonged. Comment on this clone: Antigen specificity is unknown.

The method was immunoSEQ multiplex PCR; TCRdb's version includes in-frame clones alone and lacks a portion of them. The sample lists some 150,000 clones, more than 75% occurring once. Study-wide results and limits: Listed as cytomegalovirus-associated were over 150 TCR beta chains. The finding came from a later analysis; first-cohort TCR clusters tended to co-occur in the 120 or so validation repertoires.

Germline-derived CDR1 and CDR2 are SQVTM and ANQGSEA. Trimming took off 4 bases at V and 6 bases at J, with 10 bases between the two ends. The length of the CDR3 is 11 residues. The sequencing sample was made of PBMCs. This clonotype was obtained from a young man in good health and CMV-seronegative. The chain combines TRBV29-1 with TRBJ2-7, with TRBD2 as a possible D gene (5 bases). CDR3 DNA sequence: TGCAGCGTTGCGGCGGGCGCCGAGCAGTACTTC. As protein: CSVAAGAEQYF.